This T cell receptor (beta chain) was found in a study of blood T cells in healthy people across ages. Study conclusions and caveats: Diversity estimates drawn from one million T cells were deemed underestimates.

A sample-barcoded 5' primer and a J-beta primer mix were used in a second PCR of about 6 to 12 cycles. TCRdb reprocessed the 5' RACE reads with MiXCR, giving one entry per CDR3 protein. The table includes some 750,000 distinct CDR3 sequences, approximately 21% detected once. The CDR3 length is 15 residues. Unmatched junction bases numbered 3, after V lost 0 bases and J lost 4 bases. Germline V gene sequence: CDR1 SGHTA, CDR2 FQGNSA. This clonotype appeared a single time. Its antigen is not identified. The sequenced sample consisted of blood. The receptor comes from an older man in good health. The chain links TRBV7-2 to TRBJ2-3; 8 nucleotides align to TRBD2. CDR3 DNA: TGTGCCAGCAGCTTAGCGGGAGCGGGAGCAGATACGCAGTATTTT. It translates to CASSLAGAGADTQYF.